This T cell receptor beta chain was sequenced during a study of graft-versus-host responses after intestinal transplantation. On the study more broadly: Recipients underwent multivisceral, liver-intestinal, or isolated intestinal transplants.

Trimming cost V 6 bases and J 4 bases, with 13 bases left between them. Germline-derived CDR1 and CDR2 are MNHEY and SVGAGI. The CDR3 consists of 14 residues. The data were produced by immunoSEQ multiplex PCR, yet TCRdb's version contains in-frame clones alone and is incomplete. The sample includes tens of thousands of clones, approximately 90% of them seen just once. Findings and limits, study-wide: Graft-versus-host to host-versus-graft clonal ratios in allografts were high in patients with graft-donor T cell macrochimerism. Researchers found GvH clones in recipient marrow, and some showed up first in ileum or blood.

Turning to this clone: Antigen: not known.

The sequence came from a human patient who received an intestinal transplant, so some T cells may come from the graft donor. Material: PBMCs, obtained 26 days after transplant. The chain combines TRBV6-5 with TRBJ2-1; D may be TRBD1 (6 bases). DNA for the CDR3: TGTGCCAGCAGCGTCGTTCAGGGGTACAATGAGCAGTTCTTC. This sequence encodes CASSVVQGYNEQFF.